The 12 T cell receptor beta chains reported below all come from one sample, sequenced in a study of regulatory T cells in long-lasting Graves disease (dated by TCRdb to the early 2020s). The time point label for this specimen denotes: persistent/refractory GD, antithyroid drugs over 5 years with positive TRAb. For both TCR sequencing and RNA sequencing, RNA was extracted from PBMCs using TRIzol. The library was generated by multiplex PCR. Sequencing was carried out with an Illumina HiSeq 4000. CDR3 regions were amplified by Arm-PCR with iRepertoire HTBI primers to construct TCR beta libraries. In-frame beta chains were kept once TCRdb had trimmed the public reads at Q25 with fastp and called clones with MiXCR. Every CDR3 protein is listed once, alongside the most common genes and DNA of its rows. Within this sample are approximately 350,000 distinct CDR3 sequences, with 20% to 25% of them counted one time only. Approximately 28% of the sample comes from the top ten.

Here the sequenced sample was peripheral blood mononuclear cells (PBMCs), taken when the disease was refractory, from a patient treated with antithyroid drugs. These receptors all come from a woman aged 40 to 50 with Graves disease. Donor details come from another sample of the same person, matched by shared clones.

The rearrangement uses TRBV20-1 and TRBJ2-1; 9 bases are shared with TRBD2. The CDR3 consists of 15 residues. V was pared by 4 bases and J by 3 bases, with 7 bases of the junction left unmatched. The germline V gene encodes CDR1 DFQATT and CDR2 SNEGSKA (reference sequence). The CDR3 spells CSAKAREGSYNEQFF. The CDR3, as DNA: TGCAGTGCTAAAGCGCGGGAGGGCAGCTACAATGAGCAGTTCTTC.

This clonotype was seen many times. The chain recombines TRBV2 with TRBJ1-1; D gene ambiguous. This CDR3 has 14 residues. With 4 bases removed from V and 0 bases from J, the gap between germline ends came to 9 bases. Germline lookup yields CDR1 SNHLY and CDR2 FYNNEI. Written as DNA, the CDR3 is TGTGCCAGCAGTGTCGAGACTATGAACACTGAAGCTTTCTTT. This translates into CASSVETMNTEAFF. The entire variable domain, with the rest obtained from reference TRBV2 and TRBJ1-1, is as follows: EPEVTQTPSHQVTQMGQEVILRCVPISNHLYFYWYRQILGQKVEFLVSFYNNEISEKSEIFDDQFSVERPDGSNFTLKIRSTKLEDSAMYFCASSVETMNTEAFFGQGTRLTVV.

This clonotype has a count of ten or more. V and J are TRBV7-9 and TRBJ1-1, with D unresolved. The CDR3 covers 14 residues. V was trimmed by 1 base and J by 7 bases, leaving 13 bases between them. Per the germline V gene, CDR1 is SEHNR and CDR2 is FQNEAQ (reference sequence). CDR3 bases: TGTGCCAGCAGCTTAGATATGGGCTCAGTTGAAGCTTTCTTT. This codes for CASSLDMGSVEAFF.

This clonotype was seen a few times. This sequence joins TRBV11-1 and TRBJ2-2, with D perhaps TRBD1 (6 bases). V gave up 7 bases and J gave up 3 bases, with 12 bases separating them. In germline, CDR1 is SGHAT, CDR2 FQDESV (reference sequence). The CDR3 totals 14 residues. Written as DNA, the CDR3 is TGTGCCAGCAAGCCTACAGGGTACACCGGGGAGCTGTTTTTT. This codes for CASKPTGYTGELFF.

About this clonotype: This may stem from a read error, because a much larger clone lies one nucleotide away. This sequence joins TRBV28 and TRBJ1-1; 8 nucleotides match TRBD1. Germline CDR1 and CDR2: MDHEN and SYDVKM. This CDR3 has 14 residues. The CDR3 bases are TGTGCCAGCAGGGGGGGACAGGCCAACACTGAAGCTTCCTTT. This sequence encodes CASRGGQANTEASF. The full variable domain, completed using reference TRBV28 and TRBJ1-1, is DVKVTQSSRYLVKRTGEKVFLECVQDMDHENMFWYRQDPGLGLRLIYFSYDVKMKEKGDIPEGYSVSREKKERFSLILESASTNQTSMYLCASRGGQANTEASFGQGTRLTVV.

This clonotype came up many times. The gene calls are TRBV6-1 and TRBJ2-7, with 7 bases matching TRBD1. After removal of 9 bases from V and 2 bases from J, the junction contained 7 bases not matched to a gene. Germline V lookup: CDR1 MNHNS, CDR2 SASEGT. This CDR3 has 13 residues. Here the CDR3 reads CASAGTAPYEQYF. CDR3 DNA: TGTGCCAGTGCCGGGACAGCACCCTACGAGCAGTACTTC.

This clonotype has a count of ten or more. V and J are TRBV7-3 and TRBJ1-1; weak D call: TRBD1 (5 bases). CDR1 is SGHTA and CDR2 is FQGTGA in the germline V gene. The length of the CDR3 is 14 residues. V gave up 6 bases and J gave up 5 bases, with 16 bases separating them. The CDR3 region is CASRVWGTETEAFF. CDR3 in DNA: TGTGCCAGCAGGGTTTGGGGGACTGAGACTGAAGCTTTCTTT.

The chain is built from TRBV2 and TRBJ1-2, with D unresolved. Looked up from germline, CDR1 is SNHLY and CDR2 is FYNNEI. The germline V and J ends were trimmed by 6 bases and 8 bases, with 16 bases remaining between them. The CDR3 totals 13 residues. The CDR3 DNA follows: TGTGCCAGCAGGGGAGAGCGGATTACGGGCTACACCTTC. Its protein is CASRGERITGYTF.

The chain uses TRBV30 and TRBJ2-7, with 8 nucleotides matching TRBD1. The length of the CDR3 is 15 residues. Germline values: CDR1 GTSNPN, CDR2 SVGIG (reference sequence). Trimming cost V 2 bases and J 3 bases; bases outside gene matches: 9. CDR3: CAWSPEARGRYEQYF. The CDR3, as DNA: TGTGCCTGGAGTCCCGAGGCCAGGGGGCGCTACGAGCAGTACTTC.

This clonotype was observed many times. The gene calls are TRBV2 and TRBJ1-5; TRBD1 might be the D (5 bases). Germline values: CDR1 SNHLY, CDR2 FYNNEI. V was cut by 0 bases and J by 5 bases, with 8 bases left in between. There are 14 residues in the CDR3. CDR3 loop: CASSEARGYQPQHF. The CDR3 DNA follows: TGTGCCAGCAGTGAAGCACGGGGGTATCAGCCCCAGCATTTT.

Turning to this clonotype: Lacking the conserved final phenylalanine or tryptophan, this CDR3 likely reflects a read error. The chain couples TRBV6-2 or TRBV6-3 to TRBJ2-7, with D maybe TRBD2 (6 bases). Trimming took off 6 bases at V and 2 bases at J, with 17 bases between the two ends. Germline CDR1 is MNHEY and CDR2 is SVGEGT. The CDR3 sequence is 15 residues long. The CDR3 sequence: CASSFGRGSPYEQYL. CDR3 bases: TGTGCCAGCAGCTTTGGGCGGGGAAGTCCCTACGAGCAGTACCTC.

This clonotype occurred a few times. CDR3 nucleotides: TGCAGTGCCCCTACCCAAGACAGGCAAGAGACCCAGTACTTC. Encoded protein: CSAPTQDRQETQYF. The chain links TRBV20-1 to TRBJ2-5; tentative D call: TRBD1 (6 bases). This CDR3 region has 14 residues. V lost 6 bases and J lost 2, with 16 bases in between. Germline V gives CDR1 DFQATT, CDR2 SNEGSKA (reference sequence).